The entry below gives a single T cell receptor (beta chain) sequence along with its context. Sequencing was performed with immunoSEQ multiplex PCR; in TCRdb, only in-frame clones are kept and a portion is missing. The sample carries about 220,000 clones, approximately 85% recorded once. The data were taken from a study of blood T cell repertoires in COVID-19. The overall study: PBMCs, B-cell-depleted T cells, or T cells were the source of the cDNA or gDNA that made up the material.

This CDR3 is built from 12 residues. Germline assignment: CDR1 MNHEY and CDR2 SVGAGI. The V gene lost 4 bases and the J gene lost 15 bases, with 16 bases spanning the gap. Sequenced input: peripheral blood. The sequence derives from a woman in her 70s with COVID-19, enrolled during active disease. The V call is TRBV6-5, the J call TRBJ2-1; weak D call: TRBD1 (5 bases). For the CDR3, the DNA is TGTGCCAGCAGTTCTCAAAGGGGCTTTGCGTTCTTC. Protein product: CASSSQRGFAFF.